This TCR beta chain derives from a study of control samples from healthy donors and cancer patients. The sample holds one count of this clone. The data were produced by immunoSEQ multiplex PCR, yet TCRdb's version contains in-frame clones alone and is incomplete. The sample lists over 150,000 clones; about 94% were seen once. CDR3 size: 18 residues. Trimming cost V 4 bases and J 3 bases; bases outside gene matches: 10. The V gene's germline CDR1 is ENHRY and CDR2 SYGVKD. Sequencing was carried out using blood. The rearrangement uses TRBV10-3 and TRBJ2-7; TRBD2 matches 15 bases. This sequence originates from a middle-aged man in good health. DNA of the CDR3: TGTGCCATCAGTGGTACCGGGACTAGCGGGGGGTTAAGCTACGAGCAGTACTTC. It specifies CAISGTGTSGGLSYEQYF.